The present T cell receptor (beta chain) was sequenced within a study of blood T cell repertoires in COVID-19. Germline trimming cut 0 bases from V and 1 base from J; bases unmatched to any gene: 4. The germline CDR1 and CDR2 sequences are SGHDT and YYEEEE. The CDR3 totals 18 residues. Measured with immunoSEQ multiplex PCR; TCRdb has only the in-frame clones, and not every one. The top ten hold around 2.6% of the sample, which has roughly 240,000 clones, about 91% seen once. This clone turned up a few times. The source is a woman in her twenties or thirties with acute COVID-19. The chain couples TRBV5-6 to TRBJ2-2; the match to TRBD2 covers 12 bases. The source material was PBMCs or T cells enriched from blood (not recorded which). CDR3 bases: TGTGCCAGCAGCTTGGCTGGGACTAGCGGGCGGAACACCGGGGAGCTGTTTTTT. Encoded protein: CASSLAGTSGRNTGELFF.